This T cell receptor beta chain was captured by sequencing in a study of T cell responses to AZD1222 COVID-19 vaccine. V was trimmed by 3 bases and J by 5 bases, leaving 17 bases between them. Germline CDR1 is MNHNS and CDR2 is SASEGT. CDR3 size: 15 residues. Points on this clone: The antigen is unknown.

Some clones are missing from TCRdb's copy, which holds only in-frame ones; the method was immunoSEQ multiplex PCR. The sample has some 140,000 clones, around 93% seen once. Study-level results: It should be noted that donors were predominantly white British and more often female, and clonal diversity was possibly underestimated. Along spike, vaccine-associated CD4 TCRs were found throughout, with dominance at 160-218 and 743-854.

The source material was peripheral blood, sampled on day 0 of AZD1222 vaccination. The sequence derives from an adult in good health. This chain uses TRBV6-1 with TRBJ2-7, with D possibly TRBD2 on 6 matching bases. CDR3 amino acids: CASSDSVASVDEQYF. The CDR3 nucleotides are TGTGCCAGCAGTGATTCGGTTGCTAGCGTAGACGAGCAGTACTTC.